Listed below are T cell receptor beta chains from one sample, sequenced in a study of OX40 agonist ivuxolimab in advanced cancers. Profiling relied on immunoSEQ multiplex PCR, and the TCRdb table lists in-frame clones only, not all of them. The table includes 65,000 to 95,000 clones, 70% to 90% detected once. The specimen comprised CD4+ or CD8+ T cells sorted from blood, sampled in a trial of the OX40 agonist ivuxolimab. The source of these receptors is an adult with an advanced solid tumor such as melanoma, head and neck, liver or kidney cancer. Both conserved end residues are part of each CDR3. A D gene is named only where the DNA matches it firmly. Clone size is stated in some rows and not others, as once, few, many or a class when expanded.

j_gene,v_gene,abundance,d_gene,CDR3aa,CDR3nt
TRBJ1-2,TRBV29-1,once,NA,CSGDGREGGYTF,TGCAGCGGCGACGGCAGGGAAGGAGGCTACACCTTC
TRBJ1-1,TRBV10-3,NA,NA,CATLDSLLLVGFF,TGTGCCACCCTGGACAGCCTGTTGTTGGTGGGTTTCTTT
TRBJ1-1,TRBV11-1,NA,TRBD1,CASSVMGTGGTEAFF,TGTGCCAGCAGCGTTATGGGGACAGGGGGCACTGAAGCTTTCTTT
TRBJ2-3,TRBV9,NA,NA,CASSLGRGTQYF,TGTGCCAGCAGCTTGGGGAGGGGGACGCAGTATTTT
TRBJ2-3,TRBV11-2,once,NA,CASSLGGYTQYF,TGTGCCAGCAGCTTAGGCGGATATACGCAGTATTTT
TRBJ1-4,TRBV7-2,NA,NA,CASSLARQGLSTNEKLFF,TGTGCCAGCAGCTTAGCGCGGCAGGGGCTGTCAACTAATGAAAAACTGTTTTTT
TRBJ1-6,TRBV6-1,NA,NA,CASRPGGWYNSPLHF,TGTGCCAGCAGGCCCGGGGGGTGGTATAATTCACCCCTCCACTTT
TRBJ2-2,TRBV5-1,NA,NA,CASSLAQSNTGELFF,TGCGCCAGCAGCTTGGCACAGTCGAACACCGGGGAGCTGTTTTTT
TRBJ2-1,TRBV28,NA,NA,CASSSYNEQFF,TGTGCCAGCAGTTCCTACAATGAGCAGTTCTTC
TRBJ2-1,TRBV6-1,once,TRBD2,CASSETSGSYNEQFF,TGTGCCAGCAGTGAAACTAGCGGGAGCTACAATGAGCAGTTCTTC
TRBJ2-1,TRBV5-4,once,TRBD2,CASNARTSGGPLNEQFF,TGTGCCAGCAACGCTCGGACTAGCGGGGGGCCTTTAAATGAGCAGTTCTTC
TRBJ1-6,TRBV27,NA,TRBD1,CASSSGQGAPDSSPLHF,TGTGCCAGCAGTTCTGGGCAGGGGGCGCCCGATAGTTCACCCCTCCACTTT
TRBJ1-3,TRBV7-2,NA,NA,CASSSRGPTGNTIYF,TGTGCCAGCAGCTCCAGGGGACCCACTGGAAACACCATATATTTT
TRBJ1-2,TRBV19,NA,NA,CASLTGQGSYGYTF,TGTGCCAGCCTTACCGGGCAGGGAAGCTATGGCTACACCTTC
TRBJ2-7,TRBV30,NA,NA,CAWRGPGASYEQYF,TGTGCCTGGAGGGGTCCGGGGGCCTCCTACGAGCAGTACTTC
TRBJ2-7,TRBV7-9,NA,TRBD2,CASSPPAGLAGYYEQYF,TGTGCCAGCAGCCCCCCCGCGGGGCTAGCGGGGTACTACGAGCAGTACTTC
TRBJ2-3,TRBV7-8,NA,NA,CASSSGLLTDTQYF,TGTGCCAGCAGCTCCGGACTCCTCACAGATACGCAGTATTTT
TRBJ1-6,TRBV7-2,once,NA,CASSLKVNSPLHF,TGTGCCAGCAGCTTAAAGGTGAATTCACCCCTCCACTTT
TRBJ2-4,TRBV11-2,NA,NA,CASSPWDGIAKNIQYF,TGTGCCAGCAGCCCTTGGGACGGGATAGCCAAAAACATTCAGTACTTC
TRBJ1-2,TRBV19,NA,TRBD1,CASSLRQGSLNNYGYTF,TGTGCCAGTAGTTTGCGACAGGGGTCCCTCAACAACTATGGCTACACCTTC
TRBJ1-1,TRBV6-5,NA,NA,CASSYRPLDTEAFF,TGTGCCAGCAGTTACCGCCCTCTCGACACTGAAGCTTTCTTT
TRBJ2-2,TRBV6-5,NA,NA,CASSYVPGPGELFF,TGTGCCAGCAGTTACGTCCCAGGCCCCGGGGAGCTGTTTTTT
TRBJ2-1,TRBV25-1,NA,NA,CASISPGDEQFF,TGTGCCAGCATTTCCCCGGGCGATGAGCAGTTCTTC
TRBJ2-4,TRBV6-5,NA,TRBD1,CASSYTGGNLQYF,TGTGCCAGCAGTTATACAGGGGGCAACCTTCAGTACTTC
TRBJ2-7,TRBV15,NA,NA,CATSRDLRAGFGSYEQYF,TGTGCCACCAGCAGAGATCTTAGGGCAGGGTTCGGGTCCTACGAGCAGTACTTC
TRBJ1-1,TRBV27,NA,TRBD1,CASSAYRGNTEAFF,TGTGCCAGCAGTGCCTACAGGGGGAACACTGAAGCTTTCTTT
TRBJ1-6,TRBV27,NA,NA,CASSLSGPISNSPLHF,TGTGCCAGCAGTTTATCTGGTCCAATATCTAATTCACCCCTCCACTTT
TRBJ2-1,TRBV13,NA,NA,CASSLTLVGVEQFF,TGTGCCAGCAGCCTTACCTTGGTCGGGGTAGAGCAGTTCTTC
TRBJ2-7,TRBV11-2,NA,NA,CASSLMHGTYEQYF,TGTGCCAGCAGCTTAATGCACGGTACCTACGAGCAGTACTTC
TRBJ1-1,TRBV15,NA,NA,CATSRDGSRMAEAFF,TGTGCCACCAGCAGAGATGGGTCAAGGATGGCTGAAGCTTTCTTT
TRBJ2-1,TRBV15,NA,TRBD2,CATSGPGLHNEQFF,TGTGCCACCAGCGGCCCGGGACTACACAATGAGCAGTTCTTC
TRBJ1-2,TRBV7-4,few,TRBD1,CASSLAVGQGRDGYTF,TGTGCCAGCAGCTTAGCGGTGGGACAGGGTAGGGATGGCTACACCTTC
TRBJ1-4,TRBV5-6,NA,NA,CASSLAEAGEKLFF,TGTGCCAGCAGCTTGGCCGAGGCGGGGGAAAAACTGTTTTTT
TRBJ2-7,TRBV5-1,NA,TRBD2,CASSPEVTSVSYEQYF,TGCGCCAGCAGCCCGGAAGTTACTAGCGTCTCCTACGAGCAGTACTTC
TRBJ2-7,TRBV2,once,TRBD1,CASRPDRGTPGEQYF,TGTGCCAGCAGGCCGGACAGGGGCACGCCGGGTGAGCAGTACTTC
TRBJ2-1,TRBV5-1,NA,TRBD1,CASSPLDRPNSNEQFF,TGCGCCAGCAGCCCCCTGGACAGGCCGAATAGCAATGAGCAGTTCTTC
TRBJ2-7,TRBV15,NA,TRBD1,CATSRDRQGFGEQYF,TGTGCCACCAGCAGAGATCGACAGGGATTTGGCGAGCAGTACTTC
TRBJ2-7,TRBV4-3,NA,NA,CASSTGDSYEQYF,TGCGCCAGCAGCACAGGTGACTCCTACGAGCAGTACTTC